This T cell receptor (beta chain) was sequenced in a study of blood T cell repertoires in COVID-19. Study-level background: The United States, Italy and Spain supplied acute and convalescent COVID-19 samples. T cells, B-cell-depleted T cells, or PBMCs supplied cDNA or gDNA.

The ends lost 2 bases at V and 0 bases at J; junction bases unmatched: 2. CDR1 and CDR2 from the germline V gene are GTSNPN and SVGIG (reference sequence). This CDR3 spans 15 amino acids. Study processing details: Scientists estimated how many nucleated cells there were by amplifying reference gene primers. Sequenced by immunoSEQ multiplex PCR; TCRdb stores in-frame clones only, minus some. D and trimming come from the DNA, and the V and J calls and clone size come from that table. The sample includes 68,000 or so clones, 86% of them seen just once. Sample: peripheral blood. The rearrangement joins TRBV30 to TRBJ2-3, with 10 bases that match TRBD2. The TCR comes from a man aged 25 to 40 with acute or convalescent COVID-19. In nucleotides, the CDR3 is TGTGCCTGGAGTTCTAGCGGGAGTAGCACAGATACGCAGTATTTT. Its protein product is CAWSSSGSSTDTQYF. Full variable domain (remainder filled in from reference TRBV30 and TRBJ2-3): SQTIHQWPATLVQPVGSPLSLECTVEGTSNPNLYWYRQAAGRGLQLLFYSVGIGQISSEVPQNLSASRPQDRQFILSSKKLLLSDSGFYLCAWSSSGSSTDTQYFGPGTRLTVL.